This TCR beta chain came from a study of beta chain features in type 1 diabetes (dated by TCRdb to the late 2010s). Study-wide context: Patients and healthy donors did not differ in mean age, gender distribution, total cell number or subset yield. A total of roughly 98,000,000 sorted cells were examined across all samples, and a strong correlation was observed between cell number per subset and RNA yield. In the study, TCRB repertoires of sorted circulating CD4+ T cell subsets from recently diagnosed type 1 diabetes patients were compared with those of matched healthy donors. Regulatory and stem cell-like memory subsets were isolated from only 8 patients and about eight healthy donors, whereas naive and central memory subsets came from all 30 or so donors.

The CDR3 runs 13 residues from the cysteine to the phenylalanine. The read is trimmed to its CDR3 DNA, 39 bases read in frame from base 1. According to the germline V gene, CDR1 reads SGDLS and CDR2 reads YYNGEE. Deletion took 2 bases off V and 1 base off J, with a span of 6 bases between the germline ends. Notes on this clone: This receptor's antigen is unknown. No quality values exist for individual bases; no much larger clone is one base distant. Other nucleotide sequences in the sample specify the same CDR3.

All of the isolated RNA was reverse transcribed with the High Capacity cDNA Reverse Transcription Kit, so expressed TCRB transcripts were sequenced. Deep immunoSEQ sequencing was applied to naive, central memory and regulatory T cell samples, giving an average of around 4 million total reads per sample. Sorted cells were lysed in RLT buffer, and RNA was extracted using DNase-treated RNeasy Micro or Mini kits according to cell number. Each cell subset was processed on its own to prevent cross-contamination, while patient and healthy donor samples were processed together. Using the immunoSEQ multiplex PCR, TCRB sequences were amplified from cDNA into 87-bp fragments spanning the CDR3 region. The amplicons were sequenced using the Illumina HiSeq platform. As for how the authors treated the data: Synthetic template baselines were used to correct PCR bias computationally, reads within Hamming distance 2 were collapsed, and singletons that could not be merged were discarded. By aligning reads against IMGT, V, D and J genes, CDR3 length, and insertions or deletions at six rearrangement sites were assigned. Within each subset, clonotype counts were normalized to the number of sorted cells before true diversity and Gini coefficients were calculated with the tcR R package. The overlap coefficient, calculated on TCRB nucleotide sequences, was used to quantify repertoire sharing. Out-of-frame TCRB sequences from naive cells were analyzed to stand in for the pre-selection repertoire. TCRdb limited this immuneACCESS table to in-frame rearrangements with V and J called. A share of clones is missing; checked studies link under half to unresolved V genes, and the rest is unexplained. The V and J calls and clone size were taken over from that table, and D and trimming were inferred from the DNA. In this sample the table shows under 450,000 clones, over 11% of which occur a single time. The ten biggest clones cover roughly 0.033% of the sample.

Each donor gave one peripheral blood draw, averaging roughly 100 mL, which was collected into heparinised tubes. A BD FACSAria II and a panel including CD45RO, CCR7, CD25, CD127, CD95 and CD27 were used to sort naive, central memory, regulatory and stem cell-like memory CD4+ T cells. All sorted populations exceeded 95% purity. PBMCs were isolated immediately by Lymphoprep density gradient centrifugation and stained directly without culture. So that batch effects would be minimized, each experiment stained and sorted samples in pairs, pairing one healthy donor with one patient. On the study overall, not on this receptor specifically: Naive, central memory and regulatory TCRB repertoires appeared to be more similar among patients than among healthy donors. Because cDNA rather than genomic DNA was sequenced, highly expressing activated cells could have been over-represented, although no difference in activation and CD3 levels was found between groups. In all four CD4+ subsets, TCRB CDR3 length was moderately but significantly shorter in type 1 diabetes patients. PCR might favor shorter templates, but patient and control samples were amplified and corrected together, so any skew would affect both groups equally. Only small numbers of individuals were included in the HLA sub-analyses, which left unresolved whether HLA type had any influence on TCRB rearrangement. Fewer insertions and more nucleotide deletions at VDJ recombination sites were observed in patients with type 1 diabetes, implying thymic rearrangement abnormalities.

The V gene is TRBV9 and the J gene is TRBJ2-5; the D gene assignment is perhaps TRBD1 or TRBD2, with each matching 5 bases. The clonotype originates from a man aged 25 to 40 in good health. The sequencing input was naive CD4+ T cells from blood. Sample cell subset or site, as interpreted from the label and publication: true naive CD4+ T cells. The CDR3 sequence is CASSVGVQETQYF. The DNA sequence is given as TGTGCCAGCAGCGTGGGGGTCCAAGAGACCCAGTACTTC. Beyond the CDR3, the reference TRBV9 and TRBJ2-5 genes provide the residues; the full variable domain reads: DSGVTQTPKHLITATGQRVTLRCSPRSGDLSVYWYQQSLDQGLQFLIQYYNGEERAKGNILERFSAQQFPDLHSELNLSSLELGDSALYFCASSVGVQETQYFGPGTRLLVL.